A selection of T cell receptor beta chains follows, all from one sample in a study of patients and donors after allogeneic stem cell transplantation. From the RT-PCR reads, TCRdb called clonotypes with MiXCR, one entry per CDR3 protein. The repertoire consists of 25,000 to 40,000 distinct CDR3 sequences, with 37% occurring once and the leading ten covering just over 75%. The sample consisted of blood, either unsorted or a sorted T cell fraction (not recorded which). All receptors derive from a human donor who was either an allogeneic HSCT recipient or a stem cell or donor lymphocyte infusion donor (not recorded which). It is not recorded whose cells these are; they may come from a transplant donor. Each CDR3 is given with its conserved first and last residue. Each record gives: J gene, V gene, clone size, D gene, CDR3 DNA, CDR3 protein. D genes are given only for firm matches. Clone size is given for some rows only: seen once, a few or many times, or a class if the clone is expanded.

j_call: TRBJ1-2; v_call: TRBV6-1; clone_size: NA; d_call: NA; cdr3_nt: TGTGCCAGCATAGCCACAAGGGGGGGCTATGGCTACACCTTC; cdr3_aa: CASIATRGGYGYTF
j_call: TRBJ1-1; v_call: TRBV5-1; clone_size: NA; d_call: TRBD1; cdr3_nt: TGCGCCAGCAGCACCCGACAGGGTTGGAACACTGAAGCTTTCTTT; cdr3_aa: CASSTRQGWNTEAFF
j_call: TRBJ1-4; v_call: TRBV12-3/TRBV12-4; clone_size: NA; d_call: NA; cdr3_nt: TGTGCCAGCAGTTCCCCCGGGGTAACTAATGAAAAACTGTTTTTT; cdr3_aa: CASSSPGVTNEKLFF
j_call: TRBJ2-3; v_call: TRBV12-3/TRBV12-4; clone_size: NA; d_call: TRBD2; cdr3_nt: TGTGCCAGCAGTTTAGGGCGGGAGAGCACAGATACGCAGTATTTT; cdr3_aa: CASSLGRESTDTQYF
j_call: TRBJ2-2; v_call: TRBV12-3/TRBV12-4; clone_size: NA; d_call: NA; cdr3_nt: TGTGCCAGCAGTTTAGAAGACCTGGGGCGGTGGGAAGGCGGGGAGCTGTTTTTT; cdr3_aa: CASSLEDLGRWEGGELFF
j_call: TRBJ2-5; v_call: TRBV9; clone_size: NA; d_call: TRBD2; cdr3_nt: TGTGCCAGCAGCGAGAGACTAGCGGGGGGATACCAAGAGACCCAGTACTTC; cdr3_aa: CASSERLAGGYQETQYF
j_call: TRBJ1-1; v_call: TRBV7-8; clone_size: NA; d_call: NA; cdr3_nt: TGTGCCACCGGAGGTTCGGACACTGAAGCTTTCTTT; cdr3_aa: CATGGSDTEAFF
j_call: TRBJ2-2; v_call: TRBV5-1; clone_size: few; d_call: NA; cdr3_nt: TGCGCCAGCAGCTTGGAACCGCCCCCCGGGGAGCTGTTTTTT; cdr3_aa: CASSLEPPPGELFF
j_call: TRBJ1-2; v_call: TRBV11-1; clone_size: NA; d_call: TRBD1; cdr3_nt: TGTGCCAGCAGCTCTTGGACAGGGTATGGCTACACCTTC; cdr3_aa: CASSSWTGYGYTF
j_call: TRBJ1-2; v_call: TRBV12-3/TRBV12-4; clone_size: many; d_call: NA; cdr3_nt: TGTGCCAGCAGTTCCCAATTAGGCTGGGGCTACACCTTC; cdr3_aa: CASSSQLGWGYTF
j_call: TRBJ1-3; v_call: TRBV4-3; clone_size: NA; d_call: NA; cdr3_nt: TGCGCCAGCAGCCAGGGTGCTGTGGCTGGAAACACCATATATTTT; cdr3_aa: CASSQGAVAGNTIYF
j_call: TRBJ2-1; v_call: TRBV7-6; clone_size: once; d_call: TRBD2; cdr3_nt: TGTGCCAGCAGCTTAGCCCCTAGCGGGAGGTCCTACAATGAGCAGTTCTTC; cdr3_aa: CASSLAPSGRSYNEQFF
j_call: TRBJ1-3; v_call: TRBV4-3; clone_size: NA; d_call: NA; cdr3_nt: TGCGCCAGCACATGGGCAGGCACTGGAAACACCATATATTTT; cdr3_aa: CASTWAGTGNTIYF
j_call: TRBJ1-6; v_call: TRBV20-1; clone_size: few; d_call: TRBD1; cdr3_nt: TGCAGTGCTAGGGACCCACGAGGGGGCGTGGGAGGATCACCCCTCCACTTT; cdr3_aa: CSARDPRGGVGGSPLHF
j_call: TRBJ1-2; v_call: TRBV5-1; clone_size: NA; d_call: TRBD1; cdr3_nt: TGCGCCAGCAGCCCCCGGGACAGCTATGGCTACACCTTC; cdr3_aa: CASSPRDSYGYTF
j_call: TRBJ2-3; v_call: TRBV29-1; clone_size: NA; d_call: NA; cdr3_nt: TGCAGCGTTGAAGGACTTAGACCTCTACGGGGGGATACGCAGTATTTT; cdr3_aa: CSVEGLRPLRGDTQYF
j_call: TRBJ2-7; v_call: TRBV4-2; clone_size: few; d_call: NA; cdr3_nt: TGTGCCAGCAGCCAAGAGAGGGGAATTCAGGAGTCCTTC; cdr3_aa: CASSQERGIQESF
j_call: TRBJ2-5; v_call: TRBV10-3; clone_size: NA; d_call: NA; cdr3_nt: TGTGCCATCAGTGACTCTCTAGAGACCCAGTACTTC; cdr3_aa: CAISDSLETQYF
j_call: TRBJ1-4; v_call: TRBV20-1; clone_size: once; d_call: NA; cdr3_nt: TGCAGTGCTAGACTGATATTGCTGCCAGATAATGAAAAACTGTTTTTT; cdr3_aa: CSARLILLPDNEKLFF
j_call: TRBJ2-6; v_call: TRBV29-1; clone_size: medium-sized; d_call: TRBD1; cdr3_nt: TGCAGCGCTGGGTGGGACAGCCTCTCTGGGGCCAACGTCCTGACTTTC; cdr3_aa: CSAGWDSLSGANVLTF
j_call: TRBJ2-1; v_call: TRBV29-1; clone_size: NA; d_call: TRBD1; cdr3_nt: TGCAGCGGAGGACAGGGGTGGTACAATGAGCAGTTCTTC; cdr3_aa: CSGGQGWYNEQFF
j_call: TRBJ1-6; v_call: TRBV7-9; clone_size: few; d_call: NA; cdr3_nt: TGTGCCAGCAGCCCCAGGGCCGGCTCCTATAATTCACCCCTCCACTTT; cdr3_aa: CASSPRAGSYNSPLHF
j_call: TRBJ2-1; v_call: TRBV7-2; clone_size: few; d_call: NA; cdr3_nt: TGTGCCAGCAGCTTAGTCGGACAAGGGGATGAGCAGTTCTTC; cdr3_aa: CASSLVGQGDEQFF
j_call: TRBJ2-3; v_call: TRBV5-6; clone_size: NA; d_call: NA; cdr3_nt: TGTGCCAGCAGCCTCGGGGACCTTTCGGTAGATACGCAGTATTTT; cdr3_aa: CASSLGDLSVDTQYF
j_call: TRBJ1-4; v_call: TRBV29-1; clone_size: few; d_call: NA; cdr3_nt: TGCAGCGCCCGAGGCGATGAAAAACTGTTTTTT; cdr3_aa: CSARGDEKLFF
j_call: TRBJ2-1; v_call: TRBV11-2; clone_size: few; d_call: NA; cdr3_nt: TGTGCCAGCAGGGCGGACATCGGCTCCTACAATGAGCAGTTCTTC; cdr3_aa: CASRADIGSYNEQFF
j_call: TRBJ1-6; v_call: TRBV15; clone_size: NA; d_call: NA; cdr3_nt: TGTGCCACCAGCAGAGACCAGTCATCCTATAATTCACCCCTCCACTTT; cdr3_aa: CATSRDQSSYNSPLHF
j_call: TRBJ2-5; v_call: TRBV24-1; clone_size: NA; d_call: NA; cdr3_nt: TGTGCCACCAGTGATTTCGGGCGGACAGACCAAGAGACCCAGTACTTC; cdr3_aa: CATSDFGRTDQETQYF
j_call: TRBJ1-1; v_call: TRBV7-6; clone_size: few; d_call: TRBD1; cdr3_nt: TGTGCCAGCAGCCCAGGGGGGGGCACTGAAGCTTTCTTT; cdr3_aa: CASSPGGGTEAFF
j_call: TRBJ2-1; v_call: TRBV11-1; clone_size: NA; d_call: TRBD1; cdr3_nt: TGTGCCAGCAGCCCCGGACAGGTCGGGAATGAGCAGTTCTTC; cdr3_aa: CASSPGQVGNEQFF
j_call: TRBJ2-1; v_call: TRBV29-1; clone_size: NA; d_call: NA; cdr3_nt: TGCAGCGTTGAACTGCGCTTCAATGAGCAGTTCTTC; cdr3_aa: CSVELRFNEQFF